This TCR beta chain stems from a study of cytomegalovirus exposure and HLA in healthy donors. V lost 7 bases and J lost 0, with 13 bases in between. The CDR3 has 15 residues. Germline V CDR1 and CDR2: LNHDA, SQIVND (reference sequence). In the PCR, 60 Vbeta and 13 Jbeta primers were used. Data came from immunoSEQ multiplex PCR; TCRdb stores just in-frame clones and leaves some out. The table for this sample gives about 140,000 clones. V usage is TRBV19 and J usage is TRBJ1-5; D unresolved. The source is a man aged 35 to 55 in good health and CMV-seronegative. The sequenced sample consisted of PBMCs. The CDR3 nucleotides are TGTGCCAGTACCATTACAGTCTATAGCAATCAGCCCCAGCATTTT. This codes for CASTITVYSNQPQHF.